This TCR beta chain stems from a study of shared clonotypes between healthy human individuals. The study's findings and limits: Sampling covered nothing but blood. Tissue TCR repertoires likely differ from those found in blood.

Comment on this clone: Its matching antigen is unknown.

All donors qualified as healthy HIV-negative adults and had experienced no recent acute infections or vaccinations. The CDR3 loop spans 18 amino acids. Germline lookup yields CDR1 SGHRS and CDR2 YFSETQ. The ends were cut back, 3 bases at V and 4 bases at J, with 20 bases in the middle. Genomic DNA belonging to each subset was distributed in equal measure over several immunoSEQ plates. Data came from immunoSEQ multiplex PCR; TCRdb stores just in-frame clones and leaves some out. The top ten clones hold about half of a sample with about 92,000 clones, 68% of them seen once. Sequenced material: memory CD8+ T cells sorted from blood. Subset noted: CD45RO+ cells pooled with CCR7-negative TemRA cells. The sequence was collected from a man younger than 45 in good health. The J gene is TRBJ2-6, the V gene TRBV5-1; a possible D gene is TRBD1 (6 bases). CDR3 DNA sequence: TGCGCCAGCAGCTCTCCGCGAATGGGGGCTGCGGGGGCCAACGTCCTGACTTTC. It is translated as CASSSPRMGAAGANVLTF. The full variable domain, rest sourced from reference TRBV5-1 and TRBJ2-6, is KAGVTQTPRYLIKTRGQQVTLSCSPISGHRSVSWYQQTPGQGLQFLFEYFSETQRNKGNFPGRFSGRQFSNSRSEMNVSTLELGDSALYLCASSSPRMGAAGANVLTFGAGSRLTVL.